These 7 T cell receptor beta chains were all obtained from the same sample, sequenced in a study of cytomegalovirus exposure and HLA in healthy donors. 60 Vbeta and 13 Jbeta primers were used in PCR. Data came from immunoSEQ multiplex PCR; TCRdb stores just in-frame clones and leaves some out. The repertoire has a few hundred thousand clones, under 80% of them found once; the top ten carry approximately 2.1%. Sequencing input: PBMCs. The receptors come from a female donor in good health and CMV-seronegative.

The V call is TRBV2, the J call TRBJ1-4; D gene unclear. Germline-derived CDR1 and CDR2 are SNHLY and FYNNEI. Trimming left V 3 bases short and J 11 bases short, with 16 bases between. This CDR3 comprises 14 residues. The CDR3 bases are TGTGCCAGCAGTGATGTTGTCCGAAGCGGGAAACTGTTTTTT. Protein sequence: CASSDVVRSGKLFF.

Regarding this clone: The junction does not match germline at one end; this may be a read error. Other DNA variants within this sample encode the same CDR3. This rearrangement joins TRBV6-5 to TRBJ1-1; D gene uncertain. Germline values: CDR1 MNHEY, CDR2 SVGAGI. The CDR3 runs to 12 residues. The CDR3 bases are TGTGCCAGCACTACCCCATCCGGTGAAGCCTTCTTT. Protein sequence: CASTTPSGEAFF.

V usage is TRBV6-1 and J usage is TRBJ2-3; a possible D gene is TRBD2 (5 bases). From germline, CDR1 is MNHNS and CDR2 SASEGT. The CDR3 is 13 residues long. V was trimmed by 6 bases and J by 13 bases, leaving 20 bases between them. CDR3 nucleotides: TGTGCCAGCAGCAACTTACGGGGAAGGGCCGAGTATTTT. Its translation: CASSNLRGRAEYF.

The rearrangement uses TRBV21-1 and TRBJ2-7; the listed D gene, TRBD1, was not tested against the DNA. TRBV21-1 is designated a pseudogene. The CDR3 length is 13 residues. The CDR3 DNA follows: TGTGCCAGCAGTGTGACAGGGGATTACGAGCAGTACTTC. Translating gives CASSVTGDYEQYF.

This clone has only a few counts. For the CDR3, the DNA is TGTGCCAGCAGCCCCAGACTAGCGGGAAGCACAGATACGCAGTATTTT. This encodes CASSPRLAGSTDTQYF. The chain carries TRBV13 and TRBJ2-3; 11 positions agree with TRBD2. The CDR3 contains 16 residues. From germline, CDR1 is PRHDT and CDR2 FYEKMQ (reference sequence). After removal of 5 bases from V and 0 bases from J, the junction contained 4 bases not matched to a gene.

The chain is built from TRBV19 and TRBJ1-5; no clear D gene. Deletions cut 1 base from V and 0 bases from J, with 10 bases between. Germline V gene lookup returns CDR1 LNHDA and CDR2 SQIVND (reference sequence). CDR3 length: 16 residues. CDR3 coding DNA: TGTGCCAGTAGTATAGCGGGGTCGGATAGCAATCAGCCCCAGCATTTT. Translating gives CASSIAGSDSNQPQHF.

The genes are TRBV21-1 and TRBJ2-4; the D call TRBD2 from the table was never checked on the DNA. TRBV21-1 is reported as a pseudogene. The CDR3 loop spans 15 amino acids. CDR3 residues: CASSKGGRSPNIQYF. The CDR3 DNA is TGTGCCAGCAGCAAAGGCGGGAGGTCGCCAAACATTCAGTACTTC.